The sequence of this TCR beta chain was determined in a study of blood T cell repertoires in COVID-19. Across the study: Material from acute and convalescent COVID-19 was sourced from the United States, Italy and Spain. T cells, B-cell-depleted T cells, or PBMCs provided the cDNA or gDNA that served as material.

V trimming: 5 bases; J trimming: 9 bases; junction bases outside the gene matches: 8. Germline V gives CDR1 SEHNR, CDR2 FQNEAQ (reference sequence). The CDR3 is 14 amino acids. Per the original data handling: Reference gene primer amplification yielded estimated nucleated cell counts. Repertoires were generated with immunoSEQ multiplex PCR, while TCRdb's copy carries only in-frame clones and drops some. For V, J and clone size, that table is used; D and trimming come from the DNA. The data contain 200,000 or so clones, 80% to 90% of them singletons. The sequencing input was peripheral blood. This clonotype was obtained from a man aged 45-65 years with acute or convalescent COVID-19. The chain has TRBV7-9 and TRBJ2-7; 12 nucleotides line up with TRBD1. The CDR3 nucleotides are TGTGCCAGCAGCCAAGGGACAGGGGGCAACTCGCAGTACTTC. Amino acids: CASSQGTGGNSQYF.